This T cell receptor (beta chain) comes out of a study of blood T cell repertoires in COVID-19. Deletions cut 7 bases from V and 11 bases from J, with 17 bases between. Germline loops: CDR1 MNHEY, CDR2 SVGAGI. CDR3 length equals 12 residues. As processed by the authors: Amplification of reference gene primers provided the estimated nucleated cell counts. The repertoire was sequenced with immunoSEQ multiplex PCR; TCRdb's copy has only in-frame clones and lacks some. V, J and clone size reflect that table, while D and trimming were determined from the DNA. The sample lists about 240,000 clones, roughly four fifths occurring once.

The chain has TRBV6-5 and TRBJ1-1; D perhaps matches TRBD1 (5 bases). Material: peripheral blood. The receptor was isolated from a woman in her seventies with acute or convalescent COVID-19. This CDR3 is CASTAQGIGAFF. The DNA of the CDR3 is TGTGCCAGCACCGCGCAGGGCATCGGGGCTTTCTTT.